The source of this T cell receptor (beta chain) is a study of T cell changes during pregnancy in multiple sclerosis (dated by TCRdb to about 2019). Looking at the study overall: The study looked at changes in the T cell repertoire across pregnancy in women with multiple sclerosis.

Libraries were built with the immunoSEQ multiplex PCR assay. The table comes from immuneACCESS by way of TCRdb, which keeps in-frame sequences with V and J called. Part of the clones is missing from these tables; in studies checked, under half for an unresolved V gene and the rest for unknown reasons. The sample profile shows under 25,000 clones; roughly 87% of them were found once. Jointly, the top ten make up approximately 8% of the sample. CDR1 and CDR2 are read off the germline V gene (reference sequence) as SEHNR and FQNEAQ. Including the terminal cysteine and phenylalanine, the CDR3 comprises 16 residues. Here the CDR3 DNA is all that survives: 48 bases in frame from base 1. V has 3 bases trimmed and J has 2 bases trimmed; junction bases matching no gene number 6. In the case of this clone: The antigen it binds to is not known. Base qualities are not provided; no much larger clone lies one nucleotide away.

The sequencing used CD8+ T cells from peripheral blood mononuclear cells, collected after pregnancy. The clonotype originates from a female donor with multiple sclerosis, enrolled in a pregnancy study. The chain couples TRBV7-9 to TRBJ2-7; 11 central nucleotides agree with TRBD1. The DNA is TGTGCCAGCAGCTTCAGTAAGGGACAGGGGGCCTACGAGCAGTACTTC. It codes for CASSFSKGQGAYEQYF.